This T cell receptor beta chain was observed in a study of blood T cell repertoires in COVID-19. Method: immunoSEQ multiplex PCR; TCRdb's copy keeps in-frame clones and lacks some. In the table there are roughly 130,000 clones, about 88% of which are singletons. Germline CDR1 SNHLY, CDR2 FYNNEI. The V and J ends lost 8 bases and 1 base, in that order; junction bases with no gene match: 9. The CDR3 extends over 15 amino acids. The chain has TRBV2 and TRBJ2-7; TRBD1 matches 9 bases. The sample comprised peripheral blood. The receptor's source is a human donor with COVID-19, enrolled during active disease. The donor label of this sample is uncertain. This chain's CDR3 is CASRYGQGPSYEQYF. The CDR3 DNA sequence: TGTGCCAGCCGTTACGGACAGGGGCCATCCTACGAGCAGTACTTC.